This TCR beta chain was documented in a study of T cells in localized non-small cell lung cancer. Sequenced by immunoSEQ multiplex PCR; TCRdb stores in-frame clones only, minus some. The data contain about 20,000 clones, approximately 90% of them singletons. About this clone: Its matching antigen is unknown.

This CDR3 contains 13 residues. Looked up from germline, CDR1 is LGHNA and CDR2 is YSLEER. V lost 0 bases to trimming and J lost 3 bases, with 5 bases between them. The study's findings and limits: Of the tissues analyzed, uninvolved adjacent lung showed maximal T cell clonality, greater than tumor. One tumor region alone was sequenced, and heterogeneity therefore remains possible. Adjacent lung held a median around 56 of the top 100 tumor clones. Patients showing higher blood T cell density tended to see longer overall survival.

Sequenced material: PBMCs, taken before any cancer treatment. The TCR sequence derives from a man aged 40 to 75 with stage II squamous cell lung carcinoma. The V gene is TRBV4-3, the J gene TRBJ1-1; D is undetermined. CDR3 sequence reads: CASSQDPDTEAFF. In nucleotides, the CDR3 is TGCGCCAGCAGCCAAGATCCGGACACTGAAGCTTTCTTT.